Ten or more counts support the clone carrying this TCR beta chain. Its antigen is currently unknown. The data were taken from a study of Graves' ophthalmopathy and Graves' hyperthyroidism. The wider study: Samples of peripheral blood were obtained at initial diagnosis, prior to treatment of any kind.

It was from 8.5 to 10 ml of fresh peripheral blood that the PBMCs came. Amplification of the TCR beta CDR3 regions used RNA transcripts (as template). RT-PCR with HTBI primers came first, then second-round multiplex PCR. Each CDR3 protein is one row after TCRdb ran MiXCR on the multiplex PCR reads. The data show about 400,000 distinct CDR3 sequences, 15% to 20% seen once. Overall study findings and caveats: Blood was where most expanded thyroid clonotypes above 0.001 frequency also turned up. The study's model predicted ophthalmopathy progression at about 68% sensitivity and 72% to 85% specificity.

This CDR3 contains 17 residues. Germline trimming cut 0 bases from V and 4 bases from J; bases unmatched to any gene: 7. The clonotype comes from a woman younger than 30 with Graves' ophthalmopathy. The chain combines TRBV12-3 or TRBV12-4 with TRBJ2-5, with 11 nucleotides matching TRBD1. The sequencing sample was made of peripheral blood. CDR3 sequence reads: CASSLAAGQGAGETQYF. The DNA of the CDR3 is TGTGCCAGCAGTTTAGCGGCAGGACAGGGGGCGGGAGAGACCCAGTACTTC.